This is a list of T cell receptor beta chains from one sample in a study of T cells in localized non-small cell lung cancer. Sequencing used immunoSEQ multiplex PCR; TCRdb keeps in-frame clones, though not all of them. This table has under 25,000 clones, around 85% appearing once. Sequences were derived from PBMCs, sampled before any cancer treatment. All receptors come from a man between 35 and 75 years old with stage II squamous cell lung carcinoma. Each CDR3 is given with its conserved first and last residue. The D gene is left open where the match is weak. Only part of the rows carry a size: once, few, many, or a class if the clone is expanded.

cdr3_nt: TGTGCCAGCAGCTCGGACAGGTCCAACTATGGCTACACCTTC
cdr3_aa: CASSSDRSNYGYTF
j_call: TRBJ1-2
d_call: TRBD1
v_call: TRBV7-8
clone_size: NA

cdr3_nt: TGCGCCAGCAGTGGATCCTATAATTCACCCCTCCACTTT
cdr3_aa: CASSGSYNSPLHF
j_call: TRBJ1-6
d_call: NA
v_call: TRBV10-2
clone_size: NA

cdr3_nt: TGTGCCAGCACCAAGGAGCAAGATATGCTCTCGGCCAACGTCCTGACTTTC
cdr3_aa: CASTKEQDMLSANVLTF
j_call: TRBJ2-6
d_call: NA
v_call: TRBV5-5
clone_size: NA

cdr3_nt: TGTGCCAGCTCACCACCGAAGGTGGTTGAGGGCACAGGGGGCGATGAGCAGTTCTTC
cdr3_aa: CASSPPKVVEGTGGDEQFF
j_call: TRBJ2-1
d_call: TRBD1
v_call: TRBV18
clone_size: NA

cdr3_nt: TGTGCCAGCAGCTTTACTAGCTACACCGGGGAGCTGTTTTTT
cdr3_aa: CASSFTSYTGELFF
j_call: TRBJ2-2
d_call: NA
v_call: TRBV6-5
clone_size: NA

cdr3_nt: TGTGCCAGCAGTGGTCCTAGCGGGAGCTACAATGAGCAGTTCTTC
cdr3_aa: CASSGPSGSYNEQFF
j_call: TRBJ2-1
d_call: TRBD2
v_call: TRBV2
clone_size: NA

cdr3_nt: TGTGCCAGCAGCCCCAGTGACACTGAAGCTTTCTTT
cdr3_aa: CASSPSDTEAFF
j_call: TRBJ1-1
d_call: NA
v_call: TRBV11-2
clone_size: NA

cdr3_nt: TGTGCCAGCAGCCTTGGGGGCGCGGACACTGAAGCTTTCTTT
cdr3_aa: CASSLGGADTEAFF
j_call: TRBJ1-1
d_call: NA
v_call: TRBV4-2
clone_size: medium-sized

cdr3_nt: TGCGCCAGCAGCATACAAGAGACCCAGTACTTC
cdr3_aa: CASSIQETQYF
j_call: TRBJ2-5
d_call: NA
v_call: TRBV5-1
clone_size: NA

cdr3_nt: TGTGCCAGTAGTATTTGGGGGGTGCTTTCTTTT
cdr3_aa: CASSIWGVLSF
j_call: TRBJ1-1
d_call: NA
v_call: TRBV19
clone_size: NA

cdr3_nt: TGTGCCATCAGTGAGTCGATGAGGGGCGCAGGGACCGGATTGGGCAACTACTACGAGCAGTACTTC
cdr3_aa: CAISESMRGAGTGLGNYYEQYF
j_call: TRBJ2-7
d_call: NA
v_call: TRBV10-3
clone_size: NA

cdr3_nt: TGTGCCAGCAGCCCGCGACAGGGGGCAAGCACTGAAGCTTTCTTT
cdr3_aa: CASSPRQGASTEAFF
j_call: TRBJ1-1
d_call: TRBD1
v_call: TRBV7-2
clone_size: NA

cdr3_nt: TGTGCCAGCAGCTTAATTTCTAAGAACACTGAAGCTTTCTTT
cdr3_aa: CASSLISKNTEAFF
j_call: TRBJ1-1
d_call: NA
v_call: TRBV7-8
clone_size: NA

cdr3_nt: TGTGCCAGCAGTGCAGGGGCCCATAGCACAGATACGCAGTATTTT
cdr3_aa: CASSAGAHSTDTQYF
j_call: TRBJ2-3
d_call: NA
v_call: TRBV2
clone_size: NA

cdr3_nt: TGCAGCGTTCGAGAGGTGGGACAGCCCCAGCATTTT
cdr3_aa: CSVREVGQPQHF
j_call: TRBJ1-5
d_call: NA
v_call: TRBV29-1
clone_size: NA

cdr3_nt: TGTGCCAGCAGCGTAGGCCAGGGCACAGATACGCAGTATTTT
cdr3_aa: CASSVGQGTDTQYF
j_call: TRBJ2-3
d_call: NA
v_call: TRBV9
clone_size: NA

cdr3_nt: TGCAGCGTCGCCAGGGGGCCCTACGAGCAGTACTTC
cdr3_aa: CSVARGPYEQYF
j_call: TRBJ2-7
d_call: TRBD1
v_call: TRBV29-1
clone_size: NA

cdr3_nt: TGTGCCAGCAGTGAATCACTAGTCCGCCACCAATACGAGCAGTACTTC
cdr3_aa: CASSESLVRHQYEQYF
j_call: TRBJ2-7
d_call: NA
v_call: TRBV2
clone_size: NA

cdr3_nt: TGTGCCAGCAGGGTTGTGACGCGGGGGGGCAGTACCTACAATGAGCAGTTCTTC
cdr3_aa: CASRVVTRGGSTYNEQFF
j_call: TRBJ2-1
d_call: TRBD2
v_call: TRBV7-8
clone_size: NA

cdr3_nt: TGTGCCAGCTCCCCAGGGGGAGGGAATCAGCCCCAGCATTTT
cdr3_aa: CASSPGGGNQPQHF
j_call: TRBJ1-5
d_call: TRBD1
v_call: TRBV18
clone_size: once

cdr3_nt: TGTGCCAGTAGTATTATAGAGGGGGGCGAGCAGTACTTC
cdr3_aa: CASSIIEGGEQYF
j_call: TRBJ2-7
d_call: NA
v_call: TRBV19
clone_size: NA

cdr3_nt: TGCGCCAGCAGCTATCCGGGACAGGGTAGTTCCTACAATGAGCAGTTCTTC
cdr3_aa: CASSYPGQGSSYNEQFF
j_call: TRBJ2-1
d_call: TRBD1
v_call: TRBV5-1
clone_size: NA

cdr3_nt: TGTGCCAGCGCCCACGGCGGCGGGGGCTACACCTTC
cdr3_aa: CASAHGGGGYTF
j_call: TRBJ1-2
d_call: NA
v_call: TRBV5-6
clone_size: NA

cdr3_nt: TGTGCCAGCAGCTTCCCTAGTCGGGGGCAGACCCAGTACTTC
cdr3_aa: CASSFPSRGQTQYF
j_call: TRBJ2-5
d_call: NA
v_call: TRBV7-2
clone_size: NA

cdr3_nt: TGCGCCAGCAGTCTGGCGCCAGGGGTTCCGAACAATGAGCAGTTCTTC
cdr3_aa: CASSLAPGVPNNEQFF
j_call: TRBJ2-1
d_call: NA
v_call: TRBV5-1
clone_size: once

cdr3_nt: TGTGCCAACAGTTTATCTGTGACTCCCTACGAGCAGTACTTC
cdr3_aa: CANSLSVTPYEQYF
j_call: TRBJ2-7
d_call: NA
v_call: TRBV27
clone_size: NA

cdr3_nt: TGTGCCAGCAGTTTGAGGACAGGGGGAGGCAATGAGCAGTTCTTC
cdr3_aa: CASSLRTGGGNEQFF
j_call: TRBJ2-1
d_call: TRBD1
v_call: TRBV28
clone_size: NA

cdr3_nt: TGTGCCAGCACCCCCAGCCAGGTCACCGGGGAGCTGTTTTTT
cdr3_aa: CASTPSQVTGELFF
j_call: TRBJ2-2
d_call: NA
v_call: TRBV6-5
clone_size: NA

cdr3_nt: TGCAGCGGGGGACTCGCTACTTACAATGAGCAGTTCTTC
cdr3_aa: CSGGLATYNEQFF
j_call: TRBJ2-1
d_call: NA
v_call: TRBV29-1
clone_size: NA

cdr3_nt: TGCGCCAGCAGCCTACAGGGGGCTGGAGCTAATGAAAAACTGTTTTTT
cdr3_aa: CASSLQGAGANEKLFF
j_call: TRBJ1-4
d_call: TRBD1
v_call: TRBV5-1
clone_size: NA

cdr3_nt: TGTGCCAGCAGCGTAGTAGCCACAGATACGCAGTATTTT
cdr3_aa: CASSVVATDTQYF
j_call: TRBJ2-3
d_call: NA
v_call: TRBV9
clone_size: NA

cdr3_nt: TGTGCCAGCAGTTTATCCCTGAGCACAGATACGCAGTATTTT
cdr3_aa: CASSLSLSTDTQYF
j_call: TRBJ2-3
d_call: NA
v_call: TRBV28
clone_size: NA

cdr3_nt: TGTGCCAGCAGTCTAGGGGGGACGAAAAAGGGAGAGCAGTACTTC
cdr3_aa: CASSLGGTKKGEQYF
j_call: TRBJ2-7
d_call: NA
v_call: TRBV6-6
clone_size: NA

cdr3_nt: TGTGCCAGCAGTCCCCGCCCCGGGACAGGGCATCCTGGGGCCAACGTCCTGACTTTC
cdr3_aa: CASSPRPGTGHPGANVLTF
j_call: TRBJ2-6
d_call: TRBD1
v_call: TRBV27
clone_size: NA

cdr3_nt: TGTGCCTGGGCACCGGGACAGGGGGCAACTGAAGCTTTCTTT
cdr3_aa: CAWAPGQGATEAFF
j_call: TRBJ1-1
d_call: TRBD1
v_call: TRBV30
clone_size: NA

cdr3_nt: TGTGCCAGCAGTGAAAATTCGGCTGAAAGTGGCTACACCTTC
cdr3_aa: CASSENSAESGYTF
j_call: TRBJ1-2
d_call: NA
v_call: TRBV6-1
clone_size: NA

cdr3_nt: TGCGCCAGCAGCCAAGATAGCAGCGGCGACTCCTACGAGCAGTACTTC
cdr3_aa: CASSQDSSGDSYEQYF
j_call: TRBJ2-7
d_call: NA
v_call: TRBV4-1
clone_size: NA

cdr3_nt: TGTGCCAGCAGTTACGGACAGGGTTCGGGGCCCCAGCATTTT
cdr3_aa: CASSYGQGSGPQHF
j_call: TRBJ1-5
d_call: TRBD1
v_call: TRBV6-6
clone_size: NA

cdr3_nt: TGTGCCAGCAGCCCACGGTGGATGAGTAGTAGCACAGATACGCAGTATTTT
cdr3_aa: CASSPRWMSSSTDTQYF
j_call: TRBJ2-3
d_call: NA
v_call: TRBV7-2
clone_size: once

cdr3_nt: TGTGCCATCAGTGAGTCAAGGGGACAGTACAATGAGCAGTTCTTC
cdr3_aa: CAISESRGQYNEQFF
j_call: TRBJ2-1
d_call: TRBD1
v_call: TRBV10-3
clone_size: NA

cdr3_nt: TGTGCCAGCAGTGTGGAGTGGAACACCATATATTTT
cdr3_aa: CASSVEWNTIYF
j_call: TRBJ1-3
d_call: NA
v_call: TRBV6-1
clone_size: NA

cdr3_nt: TGTGCCTGGAGCCAACCGTACACTGAAGCTTTCTTT
cdr3_aa: CAWSQPYTEAFF
j_call: TRBJ1-1
d_call: NA
v_call: TRBV30
clone_size: NA

cdr3_nt: TGTGCCAGCAGTCCTGGACAGGGGTTTTCCACCGGGGAGCTGTTTTTT
cdr3_aa: CASSPGQGFSTGELFF
j_call: TRBJ2-2
d_call: TRBD1
v_call: TRBV5-4
clone_size: NA

cdr3_nt: TGTGCCAGCAGCGTAGTACCCACTAATGAGCAGTTCTTC
cdr3_aa: CASSVVPTNEQFF
j_call: TRBJ2-1
d_call: NA
v_call: TRBV9
clone_size: NA

cdr3_nt: TGTGCCACCCGAGGGGGGAAATTTGAGACAGATACGCAGTATTTT
cdr3_aa: CATRGGKFETDTQYF
j_call: TRBJ2-3
d_call: NA
v_call: TRBV6-6
clone_size: NA